One sample yielded the 5 T cell receptor beta chains listed below, sequenced in a study of blood T cell repertoires in COVID-19. Sequencing used immunoSEQ multiplex PCR; TCRdb keeps in-frame clones, though not all of them. This repertoire shows about 140,000 clones, approximately 84% found once; its top ten account for over 7%. Specimen: peripheral blood. The receptors were gathered from a human donor in a cohort sampled during active COVID-19.

As for this clone: This may stem from a read error, because a much larger clone lies one nucleotide away. The rearrangement uses TRBV7-2 and TRBJ1-6, with D unresolved. Per germline, CDR1 SGHTA and CDR2 FQGNSA. Trimming took 6 bases from V and 7 from J, leaving 7 bases between them. The CDR3 sequence is 12 residues long. CDR3 sequence: CASRTQNSPLHF. DNA for the CDR3: TGTGCCAGCAGGACACAAAATTCACCCCTCCACTTT.

This chain uses TRBV6-5 with TRBJ2-7, with 7 positions matching TRBD2. The CDR3 consists of 12 residues. V was pared by 6 bases and J by 3 bases, with 2 bases of the junction left unmatched. Germline V gene data show CDR1 as MNHEY and CDR2 as SVGAGI. In DNA, the CDR3 is TGTGCCAGCAGGACGGGGGGCTACGAGCAGTACTTC. Translating gives CASRTGGYEQYF.

The CDR3 DNA reads TGTGCCAGCAGTTTAGGGCAGAACACCGGGGAGCTGTTTTTT. Encoded protein: CASSLGQNTGELFF. This sequence joins TRBV27 and TRBJ2-2; D gene unclear. This CDR3 contains 14 residues. Trimming shortened V by 2 bases and J by 1 base, and 5 bases separated the two germline ends. Per germline, CDR1 MNHEY and CDR2 SMNVEV (reference sequence).

CDR3 in DNA: TGTGCCAGCAGCTGGCCGGGACAGGAGAACACTGAAGCTTTCTTT. Protein product: CASSWPGQENTEAFF. The chain combines TRBV7-3 with TRBJ1-1; 8 positions agree with TRBD1. CDR1 is SGHTA, CDR2 FQGTGA, per germline. This CDR3 comprises 15 residues. The trim removed 4 bases at V and 1 base at J, leaving 5 bases unmatched.

V usage is TRBV12-5 and J usage is TRBJ2-3, with a possible D match to TRBD2 (6 bases). The germline gives CDR1 LGHNT, CDR2 FRNRAP. V dropped 1 base and J dropped 4 bases, with 12 bases sitting between them. CDR3 length: 15 amino acids. The CDR3 bases are TGTGCTAGTGGTTTGGACAGGTGGGGGGCAGATACGCAGTATTTT. Translated: CASGLDRWGADTQYF.